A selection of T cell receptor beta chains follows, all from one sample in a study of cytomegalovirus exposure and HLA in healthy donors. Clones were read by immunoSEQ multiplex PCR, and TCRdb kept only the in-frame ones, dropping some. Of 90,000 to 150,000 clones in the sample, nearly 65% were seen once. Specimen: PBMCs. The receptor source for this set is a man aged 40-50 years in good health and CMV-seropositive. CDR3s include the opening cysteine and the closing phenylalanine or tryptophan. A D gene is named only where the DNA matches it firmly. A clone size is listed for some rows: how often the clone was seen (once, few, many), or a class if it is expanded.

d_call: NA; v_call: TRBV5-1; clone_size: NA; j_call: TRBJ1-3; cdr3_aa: CASSRGRHSSGNTIYF; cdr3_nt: TGCGCCAGCAGCAGGGGCAGACACAGCTCTGGAAACACCATATATTTT
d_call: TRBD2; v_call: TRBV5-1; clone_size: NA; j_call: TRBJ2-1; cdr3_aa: CASFAGGRSYNEQFF; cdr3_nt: TGCGCCAGCTTTGCGGGGGGTCGTTCCTACAATGAGCAGTTCTTC
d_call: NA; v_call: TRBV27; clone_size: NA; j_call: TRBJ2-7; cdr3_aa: CASSSLPTLLEQYF; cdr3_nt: TGTGCCAGCAGTTCCCTCCCCACTCTACTCGAGCAGTACTTC
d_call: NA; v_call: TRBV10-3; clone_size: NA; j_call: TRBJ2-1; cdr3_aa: CAISEYSSYNEQFF; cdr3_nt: TGTGCCATCAGTGAGTATTCTTCTTACAATGAGCAGTTCTTC
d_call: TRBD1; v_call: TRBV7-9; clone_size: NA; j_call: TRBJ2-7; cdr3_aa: CASSLAGQGGYEQYF; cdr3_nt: TGTGCCAGCAGCTTAGCGGGACAGGGAGGATACGAGCAGTACTTC
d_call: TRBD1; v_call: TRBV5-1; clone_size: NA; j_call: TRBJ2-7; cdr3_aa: CASSQDREGYEQYF; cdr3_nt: TGCGCCAGCAGCCAAGACAGGGAAGGGTACGAGCAGTACTTC
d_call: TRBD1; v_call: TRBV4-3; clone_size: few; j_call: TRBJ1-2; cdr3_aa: CASSQSQGAGYTF; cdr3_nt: TGCGCCAGCAGCCAGTCACAGGGGGCCGGCTACACCTTC
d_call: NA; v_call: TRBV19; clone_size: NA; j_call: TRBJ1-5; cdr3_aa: CASGRDNQPQHF; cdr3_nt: TGTGCCAGTGGCAGGGACAATCAGCCCCAGCATTTT
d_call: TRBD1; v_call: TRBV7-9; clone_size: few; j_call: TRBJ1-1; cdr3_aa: CASSNRGDAFF; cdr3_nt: TGTGCCAGCAGCAACAGGGGTGACGCTTTCTTT
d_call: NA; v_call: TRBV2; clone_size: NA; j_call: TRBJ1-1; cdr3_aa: CASSAKLLLVGPGVTEAFF; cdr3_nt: TGTGCCAGCAGTGCCAAGCTACTACTCGTGGGCCCCGGGGTAACTGAAGCTTTCTTT
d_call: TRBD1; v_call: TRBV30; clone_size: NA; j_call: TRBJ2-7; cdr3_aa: CAWGTGVGDEQYF; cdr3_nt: TGTGCCTGGGGGACAGGGGTAGGGGACGAGCAGTACTTC
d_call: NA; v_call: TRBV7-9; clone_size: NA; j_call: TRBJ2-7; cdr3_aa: CASSLVPGKGSYEQYF; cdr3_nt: TGTGCCAGCAGCTTAGTGCCAGGGAAGGGTTCCTACGAGCAGTACTTC
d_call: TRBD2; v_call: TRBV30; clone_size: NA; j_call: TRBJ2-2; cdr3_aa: CAWKVGLAANTGELFF; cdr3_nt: TGTGCCTGGAAAGTGGGGCTAGCGGCGAACACCGGGGAGCTGTTTTTT
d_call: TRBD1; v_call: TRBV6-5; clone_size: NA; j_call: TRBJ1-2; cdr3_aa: CASKLGQGIYGYTF; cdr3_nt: TGTGCCAGCAAGTTAGGACAGGGAATCTATGGCTACACCTTC
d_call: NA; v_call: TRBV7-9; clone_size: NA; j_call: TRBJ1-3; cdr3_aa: CASSLAPGVSGNTIYF; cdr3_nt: TGTGCCAGCAGCTTAGCCCCCGGGGTCTCTGGAAACACCATATATTTT
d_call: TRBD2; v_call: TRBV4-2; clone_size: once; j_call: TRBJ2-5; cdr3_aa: CASSQDWSSGNQETQYF; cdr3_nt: TGTGCCAGCAGCCAAGATTGGTCTAGCGGAAATCAAGAGACCCAGTACTTC
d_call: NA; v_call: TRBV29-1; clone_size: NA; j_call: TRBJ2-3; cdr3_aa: CSHRGGATDTQYF; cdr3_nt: TGCAGCCACCGCGGCGGGGCCACAGATACGCAGTATTTT
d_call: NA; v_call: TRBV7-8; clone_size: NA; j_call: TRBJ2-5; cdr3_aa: CASSTGLRSEETQYF; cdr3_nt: TGTGCCAGCAGCACAGGACTAAGGAGTGAAGAGACCCAGTACTTC
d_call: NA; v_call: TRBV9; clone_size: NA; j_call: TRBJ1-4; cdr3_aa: CASSVAPAGGNEKLFF; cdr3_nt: TGTGCCAGCAGCGTAGCCCCAGCCGGGGGGAATGAAAAACTGTTTTTT
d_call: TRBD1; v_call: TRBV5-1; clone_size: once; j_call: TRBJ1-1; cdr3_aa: CASSAGGMNTEAFF; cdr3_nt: TGCGCCAGCAGCGCAGGGGGTATGAACACTGAAGCTTTCTTT
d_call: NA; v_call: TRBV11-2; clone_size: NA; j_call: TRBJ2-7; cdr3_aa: CASSTTGGYEQYF; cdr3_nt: TGTGCCAGCAGCACGACAGGCGGCTACGAGCAGTACTTC
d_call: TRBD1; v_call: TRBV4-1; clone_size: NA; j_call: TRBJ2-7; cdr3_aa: CASSHENRGLYEQYF; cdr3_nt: TGCGCCAGCAGCCACGAGAACAGGGGGCTCTACGAGCAGTACTTC
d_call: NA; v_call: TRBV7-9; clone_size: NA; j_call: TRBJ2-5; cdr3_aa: CASSFGTSQETQYF; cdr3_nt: TGTGCCAGCAGCTTTGGGACTTCACAAGAGACCCAGTACTTC
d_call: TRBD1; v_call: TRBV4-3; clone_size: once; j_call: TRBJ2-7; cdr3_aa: CASSQDYNRGIDKQYF; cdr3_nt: TGCGCCAGCAGCCAAGATTACAACAGGGGAATTGATAAGCAGTACTTC
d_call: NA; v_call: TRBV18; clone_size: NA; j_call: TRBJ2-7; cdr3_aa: CASSPRDTTYEQYF; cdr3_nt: TGTGCCAGCTCACCCCGGGACACTACCTACGAGCAGTACTTC
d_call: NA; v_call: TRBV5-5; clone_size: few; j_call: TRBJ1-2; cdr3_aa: CASSSPGQPYGYTF; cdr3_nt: TGTGCCAGCAGCTCGCCCGGACAGCCCTATGGCTACACCTTC
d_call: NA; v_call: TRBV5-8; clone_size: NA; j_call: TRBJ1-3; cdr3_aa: CASSWGGAQSGNTIYF; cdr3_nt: TGTGCCAGCAGCTGGGGAGGGGCGCAGTCTGGAAACACCATATATTTT
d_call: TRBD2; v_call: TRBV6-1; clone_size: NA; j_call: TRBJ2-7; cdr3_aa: CASSDPQVGGYGSYEQYF; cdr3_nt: TGTGCCAGCAGTGACCCACAGGTGGGAGGGTACGGCTCCTACGAGCAGTACTTC
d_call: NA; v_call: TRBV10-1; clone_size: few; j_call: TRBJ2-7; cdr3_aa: CASSEGGPTKQYF; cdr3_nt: TGCGCCAGCAGTGAGGGAGGACCTACGAAGCAGTACTTC
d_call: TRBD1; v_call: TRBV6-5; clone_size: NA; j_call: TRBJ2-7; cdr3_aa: CASIDRDRASYEQYF; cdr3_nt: TGTGCCAGCATCGACCGGGACAGGGCCTCCTACGAGCAGTACTTC
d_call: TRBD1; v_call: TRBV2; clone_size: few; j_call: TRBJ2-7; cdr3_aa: CASSEGQGGSYEQYF; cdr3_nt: TGTGCCAGCAGTGAAGGACAGGGGGGGTCCTACGAGCAGTACTTC
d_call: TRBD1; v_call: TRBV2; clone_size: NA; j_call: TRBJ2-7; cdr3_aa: CASSVLGQGPYEQYF; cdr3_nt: TGTGCCAGCAGTGTTTTGGGACAGGGACCCTACGAGCAGTACTTC
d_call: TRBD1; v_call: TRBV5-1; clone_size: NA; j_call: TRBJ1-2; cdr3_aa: CASSWTGFLIGGYTF; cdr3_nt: TGCGCCAGCAGCTGGACAGGGTTCTTAATAGGTGGCTACACCTTC
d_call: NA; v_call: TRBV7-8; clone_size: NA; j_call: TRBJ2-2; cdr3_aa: CASSRVGVGELFF; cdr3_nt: TGTGCCAGCAGCCGCGTAGGGGTCGGGGAGCTGTTTTTT
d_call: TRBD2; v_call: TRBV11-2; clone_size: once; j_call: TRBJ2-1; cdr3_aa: CASSLARTSDEQFF; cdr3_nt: TGTGCCAGCAGCTTAGCAAGGACTAGCGATGAGCAGTTCTTC
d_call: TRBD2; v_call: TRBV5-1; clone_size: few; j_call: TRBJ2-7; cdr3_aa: CASSWGGLAGGSSYEQYF; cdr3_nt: TGCGCCAGCAGCTGGGGAGGACTAGCGGGGGGGAGCTCCTACGAGCAGTACTTC
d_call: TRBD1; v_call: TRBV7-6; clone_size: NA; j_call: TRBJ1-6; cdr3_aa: CASSLNRGSSYNSPLHF; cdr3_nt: TGTGCCAGCAGCCTAAACAGGGGTAGCTCCTATAATTCACCCCTCCACTTT